One and the same sample provided the 9 T cell receptor beta chains below, sequenced in a study of blood T cell repertoires in COVID-19 (TCRdb year 2020). Library prep was done by the immunoSEQ multiplex PCR assay. In TCRdb, the immuneACCESS table is reduced to in-frame sequences with V and J assigned. These tables do not hold every clone; where another copy was compared, an unresolved V gene accounts for under half, and the others remain unexplained. A total of around 290,000 clones appear in this sample, 85% to 90% of them only once. The ten biggest clones cover around 2% of the sample. The sample comprised PBMCs or T cells enriched from blood (not recorded which). These receptors came from a woman aged 60-75 years in a cohort exposed to, infected with or recovered from COVID-19 (not recorded which).

The table lists this clone with a count of one. This chain uses TRBV13 with TRBJ2-7; D is undetermined. The CDR3 consists of 19 residues. The V gene lost 1 base and the J gene lost 2 bases, with 24 bases spanning the gap. CDR1 and CDR2 from the germline V gene are PRHDT and FYEKMQ (reference sequence). The CDR3, as DNA: TGTGCCAGCAGCTTAGAGGCAAGGATGACCCCTAGGATGCCCTACGAGCAGTACTTC. It codes for CASSLEARMTPRMPYEQYF.

This chain connects TRBV19 to TRBJ1-5, with D possibly being TRBD1 (6 bases). The V gene's germline CDR1 is LNHDA and CDR2 SQIVND (reference sequence). V lost 1 base and J lost 8, with 18 bases in between. The CDR3 runs to 16 residues. Here the CDR3 reads CASSIVLGGMEEPQHF. Written as DNA, the CDR3 is TGTGCCAGTAGTATAGTTCTAGGGGGTATGGAGGAGCCCCAGCATTTT.

V and J are TRBV5-4 and TRBJ2-7; 8 bases fit TRBD2. The CDR3 sequence is 14 residues long. Losses at the gene ends were 5 bases for V and 0 bases for J; bases not matched to a gene: 4. Germline CDR1 SGHNT, CDR2 YYREEE (reference sequence). The CDR3 spells CASRLGLDSYEQYF. CDR3 DNA: TGTGCCAGCAGACTGGGACTAGACTCCTACGAGCAGTACTTC.

The rearrangement joins TRBV30 to TRBJ1-2; tentatively, D is TRBD1 (6 bases). CDR1 GTSNPN and CDR2 SVGIG come from the germline V gene (reference sequence). The V and J ends lost 8 bases and 4 bases respectively, with 14 bases between them. The CDR3 length is 12 residues. CDR3 nucleotide sequence: TGTGCCGAGGGGGGGGGAGGCTATGGCTACACCTTC. Its protein is CAEGGGGYGYTF.

The chain uses TRBV28 and TRBJ1-2, with TRBD1 as a possible D gene (5 bases). Deletions cut 2 bases from V and 5 bases from J, with 9 bases between. Germline V gene data show CDR1 as MDHEN and CDR2 as SYDVKM. The CDR3 runs 13 residues. DNA for the CDR3: TGTGCCAGCAGTTTAGCACAGGCATATGGCTACACCTTC. Encoded protein: CASSLAQAYGYTF.

V is TRBV5-1 and J is TRBJ2-1; 11 nucleotides line up with TRBD2. This CDR3 contains 16 residues. The trim removed 0 bases at V and 10 bases at J, leaving 9 bases unmatched. CDR1 is SGHRS, CDR2 YFSETQ, per germline. CDR3 residues: CASSLVTSGTGGEQFF. CDR3 sequence (DNA): TGCGCCAGCAGCTTGGTGACTAGCGGGACGGGAGGGGAGCAGTTCTTC.

This chain connects TRBV14 to TRBJ1-6, with 7 positions matching TRBD1. Germline CDR1 reads SGHDN; CDR2 reads FVKESK. The CDR3 consists of 14 residues. Germline trimming cut 4 bases from V and 8 bases from J; bases unmatched to any gene: 5. In DNA, the CDR3 is TGTGCCAGCAGCCGACAGGGCGCCTATTCACCCCTCCACTTT. Its translation is CASSRQGAYSPLHF.

This clone appeared once. This sequence joins TRBV24-1 and TRBJ1-2, with D possibly TRBD1 on 6 matching bases. Germline CDR1 reads KGHDR; CDR2 reads SFDVKD. There are 15 residues in the CDR3. The V end lost 4 bases, the J end lost 4 bases, and 15 bases lay between the germline ends. CDR3 nucleotides: TGTGCCACCAGTGACGACAAACAGGGACCCTATGGCTACACCTTC. Translation: CATSDDKQGPYGYTF.

This clone was detected only a few times. The chain recombines TRBV30 with TRBJ1-1; 9 bases line up with TRBD1. Unmatched junction bases numbered 7, after V lost 7 bases and J lost 1 base. Germline lookup yields CDR1 GTSNPN and CDR2 SVGIG (reference sequence). This CDR3 contains 14 residues. CDR3 loop: CASGTGTWNTEAFF. In DNA form, the CDR3 reads TGTGCCTCCGGGACAGGGACTTGGAACACTGAAGCTTTCTTT.